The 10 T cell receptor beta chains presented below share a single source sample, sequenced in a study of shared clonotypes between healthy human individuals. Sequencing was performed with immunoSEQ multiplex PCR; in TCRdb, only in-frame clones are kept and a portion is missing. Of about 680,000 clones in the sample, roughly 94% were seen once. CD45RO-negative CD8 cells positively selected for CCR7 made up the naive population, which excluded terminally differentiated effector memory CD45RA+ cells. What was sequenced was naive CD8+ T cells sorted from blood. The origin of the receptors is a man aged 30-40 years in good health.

CDR3 DNA sequence: TGTGCCAGCAGTGGGACCTACGAGCAGTACTTC. Its translation: CASSGTYEQYF. The rearrangement uses TRBV6-5 and TRBJ2-7, with no clear D. Trimming shortened V by 5 bases and J by 2 bases, and 4 bases separated the two germline ends. The CDR3 totals 11 residues. Looked up from germline, CDR1 is MNHEY and CDR2 is SVGAGI.

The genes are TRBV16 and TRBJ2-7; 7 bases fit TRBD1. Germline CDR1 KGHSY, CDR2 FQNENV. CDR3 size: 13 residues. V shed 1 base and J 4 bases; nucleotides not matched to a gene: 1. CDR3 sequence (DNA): TGTGCCAGCAGCCAATTGGACAGGTACGAGCAGTACTTC. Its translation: CASSQLDRYEQYF.

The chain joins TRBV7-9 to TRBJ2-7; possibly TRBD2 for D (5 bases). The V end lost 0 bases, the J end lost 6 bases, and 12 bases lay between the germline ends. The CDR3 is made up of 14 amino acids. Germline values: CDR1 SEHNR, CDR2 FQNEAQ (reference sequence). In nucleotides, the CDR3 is TGTGCCAGCAGCTTAGCGGGAGAGCGTCGCGAGCAGTACTTC. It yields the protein CASSLAGERREQYF.

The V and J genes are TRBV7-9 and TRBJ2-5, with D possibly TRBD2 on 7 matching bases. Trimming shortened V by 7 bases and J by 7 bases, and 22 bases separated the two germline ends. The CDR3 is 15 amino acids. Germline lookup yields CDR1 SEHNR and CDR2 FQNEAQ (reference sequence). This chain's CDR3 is CASTKEGGKLVTQYF. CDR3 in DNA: TGTGCCAGCACCAAAGAGGGGGGGAAGTTGGTGACCCAGTACTTC.

DNA for the CDR3: TGTGCCAGCAGTCTCACAGCGGCTAGCACAGATACGCAGTATTTT. This translates into CASSLTAASTDTQYF. The chain is built from TRBV27 and TRBJ2-3, with D tentatively TRBD2 (5 bases). V was shortened by 5 bases and J by 0 bases, with 12 bases between the two germline ends. The CDR3 sequence is 15 residues long. Germline V gene sequence: CDR1 MNHEY, CDR2 SMNVEV (reference sequence).

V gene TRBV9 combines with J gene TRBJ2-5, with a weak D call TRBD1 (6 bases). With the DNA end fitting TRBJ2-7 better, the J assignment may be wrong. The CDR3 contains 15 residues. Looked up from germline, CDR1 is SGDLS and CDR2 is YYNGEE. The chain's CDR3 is CASSVALGAPYEQYF. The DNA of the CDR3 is TGTGCCAGCAGCGTAGCATTGGGGGCCCCCTACGAGCAGTACTTC.

CDR3 in DNA: TGTGCCAGCAGCCAGACAGGGGCCTACGAGCAGTACTTC. Protein: CASSQTGAYEQYF. V and J are TRBV28 and TRBJ2-7; 8 bases line up with TRBD1. The CDR3 contains 13 residues. Germline loops: CDR1 MDHEN, CDR2 SYDVKM. Trimming took 6 bases from V and 2 from J; bases not matched to a gene: 3. Filled out from reference TRBV28 and TRBJ2-7, the complete variable domain reads DVKVTQSSRYLVKRTGEKVFLECVQDMDHENMFWYRQDPGLGLRLIYFSYDVKMKEKGDIPEGYSVSREKKERFSLILESASTNQTSMYLCASSQTGAYEQYFGPGTRLTVT.

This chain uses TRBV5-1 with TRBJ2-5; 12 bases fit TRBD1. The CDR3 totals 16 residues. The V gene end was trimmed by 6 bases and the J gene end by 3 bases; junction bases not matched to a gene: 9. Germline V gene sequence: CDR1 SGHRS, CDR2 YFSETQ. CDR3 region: CASIPPGQGAKETQYF. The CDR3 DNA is TGCGCCAGCATCCCTCCGGGACAGGGGGCGAAAGAGACCCAGTACTTC. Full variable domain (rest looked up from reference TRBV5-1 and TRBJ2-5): KAGVTQTPRYLIKTRGQQVTLSCSPISGHRSVSWYQQTPGQGLQFLFEYFSETQRNKGNFPGRFSGRQFSNSRSEMNVSTLELGDSALYLCASIPPGQGAKETQYFGPGTRLLVL.

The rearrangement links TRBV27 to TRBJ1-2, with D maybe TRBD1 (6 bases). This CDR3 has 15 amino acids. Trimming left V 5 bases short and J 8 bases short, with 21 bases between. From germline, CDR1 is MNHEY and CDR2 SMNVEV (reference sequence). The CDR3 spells CASSLHRTVPEGYTF. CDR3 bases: TGTGCCAGCAGTCTCCACCGGACAGTGCCTGAGGGCTACACCTTC.

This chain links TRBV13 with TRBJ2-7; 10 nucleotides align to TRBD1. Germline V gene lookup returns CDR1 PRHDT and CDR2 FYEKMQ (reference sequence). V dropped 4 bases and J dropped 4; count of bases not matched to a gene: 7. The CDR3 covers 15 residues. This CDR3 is CASSSQGQGIYEQYF. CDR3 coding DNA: TGTGCCAGCAGCTCCCAGGGACAGGGGATTTACGAGCAGTACTTC.